These T cell receptor beta chains were read from a single sample in a study of blood T cell repertoires in COVID-19. Sequencing used immunoSEQ multiplex PCR; TCRdb keeps in-frame clones, though not all of them. The table records 50,000 or so clones, roughly four fifths of them present only once. Sequencing was performed on peripheral blood. The source is a man aged 80 or over with COVID-19, enrolled during active disease. CDR3s include the opening cysteine and the closing phenylalanine or tryptophan. D genes are given only for firm matches. Where a row states a size, it is once, few, many or the class of an expanded clone; other rows omit it.

clone size,V gene,D gene,J gene,CDR3 protein,CDR3 DNA
.,TRBV5-1,.,TRBJ2-5,CASSSSGAGETQYF,TGCGCCAGCAGCTCCTCAGGGGCGGGTGAGACCCAGTACTTC
.,TRBV10-3,.,TRBJ1-1,CAISVGGFTEAFF,TGTGCCATCAGTGTTGGAGGGTTTACTGAAGCTTTCTTT
.,TRBV28,.,TRBJ1-5,CASTWGRGQPQHF,TGTGCCAGCACTTGGGGCAGGGGACAGCCCCAGCATTTT
.,TRBV4-3,TRBD1,TRBJ2-2,CASSQEGQGYTGELFF,TGCGCCAGCAGCCAAGAGGGACAGGGATACACCGGGGAGCTGTTTTTT
.,TRBV5-1,TRBD1,TRBJ1-2,CASRRGGANMDYGYTF,TGCGCCAGCAGACGAGGGGGCGCTAATATGGACTATGGCTACACCTTC
.,TRBV5-4,TRBD2,TRBJ2-2,CASSPGLAAGELFF,TGTGCCAGCAGCCCGGGACTAGCCGCCGGGGAGCTGTTTTTT
.,TRBV5-4,TRBD2,TRBJ2-2,CASSSPTSGGSSTGELFF,TGTGCCAGCAGCTCGCCTACTAGCGGGGGGTCGAGCACCGGGGAGCTGTTTTTT
.,TRBV5-1,.,TRBJ1-1,CASSLNEAGIAFF,TGCGCCAGCAGCTTGAATGAGGCAGGGATAGCTTTCTTT
once,TRBV18,TRBD1,TRBJ2-2,CASSRPGQGATGELFF,TGTGCCAGCTCACGACCGGGACAGGGGGCCACCGGGGAGCTGTTTTTT
.,TRBV28,.,TRBJ1-2,CASTSNYGYTF,TGTGCCAGCACGTCTAACTATGGCTACACCTTC
.,TRBV7-8,TRBD1,TRBJ2-2,CASSLARQGATGELFF,TGTGCCAGCAGCTTAGCGAGGCAGGGGGCGACCGGGGAGCTGTTTTTT
.,TRBV9,.,TRBJ1-6,CASSVAEGQALHF,TGTGCCAGCAGCGTAGCGGAGGGCCAGGCCCTCCACTTT
.,TRBV28,TRBD1,TRBJ1-1,CASRPPRGRTEAFF,TGTGCCAGCAGGCCACCCAGGGGGCGCACTGAAGCTTTCTTT
.,TRBV29-1,TRBD2,TRBJ2-3,CSVEAGGLTDTQYF,TGCAGCGTTGAGGCGGGAGGGCTCACAGATACGCAGTATTTT
.,TRBV19,.,TRBJ1-2,CASRGTRSDAYTF,TGTGCCAGTAGAGGTACCCGGAGCGATGCCTACACCTTC
.,TRBV27,TRBD1,TRBJ1-6,CASSGQGMNSPLHF,TGTGCCAGCAGCGGACAGGGAATGAATTCACCCCTCCACTTT
.,TRBV29-1,TRBD1,TRBJ1-1,CSVAQGVIRTEAFF,TGCAGCGTTGCACAGGGGGTCATTCGGACTGAAGCTTTCTTT
.,TRBV13,TRBD1,TRBJ1-4,CASRLLSRGPTNEKLFF,TGTGCCAGCAGACTCCTCTCCAGGGGGCCAACTAATGAAAAACTGTTTTTT
.,TRBV27,.,TRBJ1-2,CASSWRAPRDPGDYGYTF,TGTGCCAGCAGTTGGAGAGCGCCCCGGGATCCCGGGGACTATGGCTACACCTTC
.,TRBV28,.,TRBJ1-6,CASSLIRGQRTNSPLHF,TGTGCCAGCAGTTTAATAAGAGGACAGAGAACGAATTCACCCCTCCACTTT
.,TRBV28,.,TRBJ2-7,CASSLRTGGGEQYF,TGTGCCAGCAGTTTGAGAACCGGAGGTGGCGAGCAGTACTTC
.,TRBV7-2,.,TRBJ1-5,CASSLDRAGIGQPQHF,TGTGCCAGCAGCTTAGATAGGGCAGGGATCGGTCAGCCCCAGCATTTT
.,TRBV4-1,TRBD2,TRBJ2-7,CASMVNSGGATYEQYF,TGCGCCAGCATGGTAAATAGCGGGGGGGCTACCTACGAGCAGTACTTC
.,TRBV7-2,.,TRBJ2-7,CASNPTGPYEQYF,TGTGCCAGCAACCCGACAGGCCCCTACGAGCAGTACTTC
.,TRBV2,TRBD1,TRBJ1-5,CASSETGTGMEPQHF,TGTGCCAGCAGTGAAACCGGGACAGGGATGGAGCCCCAGCATTTT
.,TRBV5-1,TRBD1,TRBJ2-3,CASSFGTGVTDTQYF,TGCGCCAGCAGCTTCGGGACAGGGGTCACAGATACGCAGTATTTT
.,TRBV12-5,.,TRBJ1-1,CASGLVAGVGGTEAFF,TGTGCTAGTGGTTTGGTAGCAGGGGTTGGGGGCACTGAAGCTTTCTTT
.,TRBV5-1,.,TRBJ1-1,CASTQQGLNTEAFF,TGCGCCAGCACCCAGCAGGGGTTGAACACTGAAGCTTTCTTT
.,TRBV6-6,TRBD1,TRBJ2-1,CASSVDRVNEQFF,TGTGCCAGCAGCGTTGACAGGGTTAATGAGCAGTTCTTC
.,TRBV29-1,.,TRBJ1-1,CSAEGEMGTEAFF,TGCAGCGCCGAGGGGGAGATGGGCACTGAAGCTTTCTTT
.,TRBV12-5,TRBD2,TRBJ2-3,CASSGSGTDTQYF,TGTGCTAGCTCTGGTAGCGGGACAGATACGCAGTATTTT
.,TRBV3-1/TRBV3-2,.,TRBJ2-1,CASSQDPRDEQFF,TGTGCCAGCAGCCAAGATCCCCGGGATGAGCAGTTCTTC
.,TRBV6-2/TRBV6-3,TRBD1,TRBJ1-1,CASSLDRGFYTEAFF,TGTGCCAGCAGTCTGGACAGGGGGTTTTACACTGAAGCTTTCTTT
once,TRBV3-1/TRBV3-2,TRBD2,TRBJ2-5,CASSHPSGAGETQYF,TGTGCCAGCAGCCACCCTAGCGGGGCCGGGGAGACCCAGTACTTC
few,TRBV6-2/TRBV6-3,TRBD1,TRBJ2-3,CASSRRTGAGDTQYF,TGTGCCAGCAGCCGACGGACAGGGGCCGGAGATACGCAGTATTTT
.,TRBV6-5,.,TRBJ1-3,CASTATAAGNTIYF,TGTGCCAGCACCGCAACAGCCGCTGGAAACACCATATATTTT
.,TRBV29-1,TRBD1,TRBJ2-5,CSVERGTGGETQYF,TGCAGCGTTGAACGCGGGACAGGGGGGGAGACCCAGTACTTC
.,TRBV11-3,TRBD1,TRBJ2-5,CASSQDRGETQYF,TGTGCCAGCAGCCAGGACAGGGGGGAGACCCAGTACTTC
.,TRBV7-2,TRBD1,TRBJ2-1,CASSTGTGSYNEQFF,TGTGCCAGCAGCACTGGGACAGGCTCCTACAATGAGCAGTTCTTC
.,TRBV3-1/TRBV3-2,.,TRBJ2-5,CASSDHGGGAEGTQYF,TGTGCCAGCAGCGACCATGGAGGGGGGGCTGAGGGGACCCAGTACTTC
few,TRBV27,.,TRBJ1-2,CASAPAQQGNYGYTF,TGTGCCAGCGCACCCGCCCAACAGGGTAACTATGGCTACACCTTC
once,TRBV6-5,.,TRBJ1-1,CASRPDSYSNTEAFF,TGTGCCAGCAGACCCGACAGCTATTCGAACACTGAAGCTTTCTTT
.,TRBV9,TRBD1,TRBJ2-1,CASSAGTGTYNEQFF,TGTGCCAGCAGCGCCGGGACAGGGACCTACAATGAGCAGTTCTTC
many,TRBV2,.,TRBJ2-2,CASSAVPLGATGELFF,TGTGCCAGCAGTGCCGTCCCCCTCGGTGCCACCGGGGAGCTGTTTTTT
once,TRBV30,TRBD1,TRBJ1-1,CAWGDRGQVEAFF,TGTGCCTGGGGAGACAGGGGGCAGGTTGAAGCTTTCTTT
.,TRBV6-2/TRBV6-3,TRBD1,TRBJ1-2,CASSYSEQGSGYTF,TGTGCCAGCAGTTACTCGGAACAGGGGAGCGGCTACACCTTC
.,TRBV6-5,.,TRBJ1-1,CASSTGRTEAFF,TGTGCCAGCAGTACAGGGAGAACTGAAGCTTTCTTT